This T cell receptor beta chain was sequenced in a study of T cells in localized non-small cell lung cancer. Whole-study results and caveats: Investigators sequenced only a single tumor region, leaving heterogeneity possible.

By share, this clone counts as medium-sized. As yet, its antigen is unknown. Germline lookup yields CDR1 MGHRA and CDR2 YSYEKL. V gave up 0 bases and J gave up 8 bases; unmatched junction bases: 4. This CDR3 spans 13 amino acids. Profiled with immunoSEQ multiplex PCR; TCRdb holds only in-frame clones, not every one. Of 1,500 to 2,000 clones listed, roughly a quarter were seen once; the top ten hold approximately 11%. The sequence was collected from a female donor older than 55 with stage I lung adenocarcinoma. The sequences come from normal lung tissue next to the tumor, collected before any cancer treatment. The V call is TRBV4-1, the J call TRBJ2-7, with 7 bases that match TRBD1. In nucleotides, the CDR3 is TGCGCCAGCAGCCAAGAGACAGGGCGAAAGCAGTACTTC. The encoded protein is CASSQETGRKQYF.